Below, one T cell receptor beta chain is given with its context. Its specificity is not known. These data come from a study of CD8 T cells in ankylosing spondylitis. Quantitative 5'-RACE with molecular barcodes produced the TCR beta libraries. TCRdb recomputed calls from the 5' RACE reads with MiXCR, one row per CDR3 protein. The repertoire has hundreds of thousands of distinct CDR3 sequences, about 11% of them found once; the top ten carry around 0.51%. The CDR3 length is 14 residues. Looked up from germline, CDR1 is SGHDT and CDR2 is YYEEEE. The germline V and J ends were trimmed by 3 bases and 5 bases, with 13 bases remaining between them. Study-wide results and caveats: Certain motif variants had earlier been reported in reactive arthritis synovial fluid and blood. Ankylosing spondylitis blood seemed to carry a telltale TCR beta motif made of several highly homologous variants. There was reportedly significant enrichment of clones that were disease-linked in matched ankylosing spondylitis synovial fluid.

V is TRBV5-6 and J is TRBJ2-3; D possibly uses TRBD1 or TRBD2 (5 bases each). The source material was blood, either unsorted or a sorted T cell fraction (not recorded which). This clonotype was sampled from a male donor with ankylosing spondylitis. Written as DNA, the CDR3 is TGTGCCAGCAGCTATGGGACCCTGGGAGATACGCAGTATTTT. Protein: CASSYGTLGDTQYF.